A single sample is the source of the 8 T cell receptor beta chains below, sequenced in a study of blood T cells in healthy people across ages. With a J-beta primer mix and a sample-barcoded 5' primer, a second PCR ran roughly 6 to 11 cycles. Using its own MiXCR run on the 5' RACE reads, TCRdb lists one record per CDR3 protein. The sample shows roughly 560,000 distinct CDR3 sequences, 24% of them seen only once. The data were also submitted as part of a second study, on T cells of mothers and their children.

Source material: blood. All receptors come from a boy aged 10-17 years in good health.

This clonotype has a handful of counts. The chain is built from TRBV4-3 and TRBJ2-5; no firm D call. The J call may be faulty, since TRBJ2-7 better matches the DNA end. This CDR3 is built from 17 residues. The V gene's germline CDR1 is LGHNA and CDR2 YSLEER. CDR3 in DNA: TGCGCCAGCAGCCAAGGGACCTCTCGTCAGCCAACCTACGAGCAGTACTTC. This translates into CASSQGTSRQPTYEQYF.

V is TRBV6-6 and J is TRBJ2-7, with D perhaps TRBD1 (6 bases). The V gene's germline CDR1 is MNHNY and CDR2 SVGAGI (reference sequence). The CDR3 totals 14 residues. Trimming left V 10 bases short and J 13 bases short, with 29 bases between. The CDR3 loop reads CATVVSGQLETQYF. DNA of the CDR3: TGTGCCACCGTGGTTTCAGGACAGCTAGAGACCCAATACTTC.

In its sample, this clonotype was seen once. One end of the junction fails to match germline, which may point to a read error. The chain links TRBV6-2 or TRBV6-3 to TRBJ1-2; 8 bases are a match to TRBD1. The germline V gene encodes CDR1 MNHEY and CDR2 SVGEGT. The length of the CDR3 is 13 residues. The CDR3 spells CATSYGQGYGYTF. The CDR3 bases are TGTGCCACCAGTTACGGACAGGGCTATGGCTACACCTTC.

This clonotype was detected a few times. The CDR3 protein is CASSQLSGTWEANYGYTF. In nucleotides, the CDR3 is TGCGCCAGCAGCCAATTATCCGGGACCTGGGAAGCTAACTATGGCTACACCTTC. The V call is TRBV4-1, the J call TRBJ1-2, with a possible D match to TRBD1 (5 bases). Deletions cut 2 bases from V and 0 bases from J, with 19 bases between. Germline CDR1 MGHRA, CDR2 YSYEKL. This CDR3 is 18 amino acids long.

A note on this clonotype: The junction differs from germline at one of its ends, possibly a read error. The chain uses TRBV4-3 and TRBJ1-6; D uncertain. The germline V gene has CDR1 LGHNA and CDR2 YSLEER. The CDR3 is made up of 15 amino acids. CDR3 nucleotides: TGCGCCAGCAGCCAAGATCTCGGGGTACGGGGTGGTTGGAACTTT. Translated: CASSQDLGVRGGWNF.

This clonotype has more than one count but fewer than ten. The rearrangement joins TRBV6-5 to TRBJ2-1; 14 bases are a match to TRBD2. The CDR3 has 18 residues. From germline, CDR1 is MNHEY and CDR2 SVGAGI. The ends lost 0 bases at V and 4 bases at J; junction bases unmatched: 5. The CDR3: CASSYSMGLAGEYNEQFF. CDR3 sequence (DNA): TGTGCCAGCAGTTACTCGATGGGACTAGCGGGAGAGTACAATGAGCAGTTCTTC.

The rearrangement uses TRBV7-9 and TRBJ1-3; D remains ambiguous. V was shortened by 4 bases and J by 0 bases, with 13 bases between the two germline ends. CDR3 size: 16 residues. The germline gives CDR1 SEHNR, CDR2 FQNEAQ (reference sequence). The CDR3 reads CASSSPDGNSGNTIYF. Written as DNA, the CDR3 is TGTGCCAGCAGCTCCCCCGACGGAAACTCTGGAAACACCATATATTTT.

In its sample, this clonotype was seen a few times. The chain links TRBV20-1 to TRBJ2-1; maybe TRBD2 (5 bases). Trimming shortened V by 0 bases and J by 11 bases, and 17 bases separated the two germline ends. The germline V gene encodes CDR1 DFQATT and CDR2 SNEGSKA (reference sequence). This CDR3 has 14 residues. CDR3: CSARDGREAEQQFF. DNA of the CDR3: TGCAGTGCTAGAGATGGTCGGGAAGCGGAACAGCAGTTCTTC.